These 8 T cell receptor beta chains share one sample of origin, sequenced in a study of OX40 agonist ivuxolimab in advanced cancers. Produced via immunoSEQ multiplex PCR; TCRdb's table is partial and in-frame only. The repertoire holds tens of thousands of clones, with roughly 80% as singletons. The sequences come from CD4+ or CD8+ T cells sorted from blood, collected in a trial of the OX40 agonist ivuxolimab. Receptor source: an adult with an advanced solid tumor such as melanoma, head and neck, liver or kidney cancer.

This sequence joins TRBV6-1 and TRBJ2-7, with D uncertain. Germline V CDR1 and CDR2: MNHNS, SASEGT. The CDR3 runs 11 residues. The V end was cut by 6 bases, the J end by 2 bases, with 5 bases between. This chain's CDR3 is CASSEPYEQYF. CDR3 coding DNA: TGTGCCAGCAGCGAACCCTACGAGCAGTACTTC.

A few counts support this clone. The chain links TRBV5-5 to TRBJ1-4, with 10 bases lining up with TRBD1. Germline assignment: CDR1 SGHKS and CDR2 YYEKEE (reference sequence). The V and J ends lost 0 bases and 7 bases, in that order; junction bases with no gene match: 3. The CDR3 loop spans 15 amino acids. The CDR3 nucleotides are TGTGCCAGCAGCTTGGGGGGACAGGGGACTGAAAAACTGTTTTTT. Amino acid sequence: CASSLGGQGTEKLFF.

V gene TRBV28 combines with J gene TRBJ2-1; 10 bases match TRBD2. CDR1 MDHEN and CDR2 SYDVKM come from the germline V gene. V lost 6 bases and J lost 5; bases outside the gene matches: 4. The CDR3 loop spans 14 amino acids. The CDR3 region has the DNA TGTGCCAGCAGACTAGCGGGAAGTAACAATGAGCAGTTCTTC. As protein: CASRLAGSNNEQFF.

The chain combines TRBV19 with TRBJ2-5; the match to TRBD2 covers 8 bases. Germline V lookup: CDR1 LNHDA, CDR2 SQIVND (reference sequence). Trimming took 6 bases from V and 3 from J; bases not matched to a gene: 3. This CDR3 is 13 amino acids long. CDR3 sequence: CASRGLGKETQYF. CDR3 in DNA: TGTGCCAGTAGGGGACTAGGGAAAGAGACCCAGTACTTC.

This rearrangement joins TRBV6-5 to TRBJ2-2; the D is unclear. Deletions cut 4 bases from V and 1 base from J, with 4 bases between. Germline CDR1 MNHEY, CDR2 SVGAGI. CDR3 size: 13 residues. CDR3 in amino acids: CASSSENTGELFF. The CDR3 DNA follows: TGTGCCAGCAGTTCGGAGAACACCGGGGAGCTGTTTTTT.

The chain recombines TRBV5-4 with TRBJ2-3; D possibly corresponds to TRBD2 (5 bases). The V gene's germline CDR1 is SGHNT and CDR2 YYREEE (reference sequence). V lost 4 bases and J 0 bases, leaving 18 bases between the germline ends. There are 17 residues in the CDR3. The CDR3 DNA sequence: TGTGCCAGCAGCGGGCATCTGGACGGGGTTAGCACAGATACGCAGTATTTT. Translated, it gives CASSGHLDGVSTDTQYF. Looking up the rest from reference TRBV5-4 and TRBJ2-3 gives the full variable domain: ETGVTQSPTHLIKTRGQQVTLRCSSQSGHNTVSWYQQALGQGPQFIFQYYREEENGRGNFPPRFSGLQFPNYSSELNVNALELDDSALYLCASSGHLDGVSTDTQYFGPGTRLTVL.

In regard to this clone: The sample contains more than one DNA sequence encoding this CDR3. This sequence joins TRBV2 and TRBJ2-2; D possibly corresponds to TRBD1 (6 bases). This CDR3 region has 15 residues. CDR1 is SNHLY and CDR2 is FYNNEI in the germline V gene. The germline V and J ends were trimmed by 4 bases and 1 base, with 10 bases remaining between them. CDR3 bases: TGTGCCAGCAGTGCGGACAGAATGAACACCGGGGAGCTGTTTTTT. It is translated as CASSADRMNTGELFF. Together with reference TRBV2 and TRBJ2-2, the CDR3 gives the full variable domain: EPEVTQTPSHQVTQMGQEVILRCVPISNHLYFYWYRQILGQKVEFLVSFYNNEISEKSEIFDDQFSVERPDGSNFTLKIRSTKLEDSAMYFCASSADRMNTGELFFGEGSRLTVL.

The sample holds a few counts of this clone. V usage is TRBV7-8 and J usage is TRBJ2-7; 11 positions agree with TRBD2. Germline assignment: CDR1 SGHVS and CDR2 FQNEAQ. V shed 6 bases, J shed 4 bases, and the junction held 20 bases outside the gene matches. The CDR3 has 19 amino acids. The CDR3 coding sequence is TGTGCCAGCAGTGTCCTCGGGATGTCCGGGACTAGCGGAAGATACGAGCAGTACTTC. Translating gives CASSVLGMSGTSGRYEQYF.